A selection of T cell receptor beta chains follows, all from one sample in a study of T cell changes during pregnancy in multiple sclerosis. The protocol was immunoSEQ multiplex PCR, while the TCRdb copy is restricted to in-frame clones and leaves out a portion. The sample has some 110,000 clones, about 89% seen once. Sequenced material: peripheral blood, taken before pregnancy. These receptors all stem from a female donor with multiple sclerosis, enrolled in a pregnancy study. CDR3s include the opening cysteine and the closing phenylalanine or tryptophan. The order of the fields is J gene, V gene, clone size, D gene, CDR3 protein, CDR3 DNA. D genes are given only for firm matches. The size of a clone is reported for some rows only, either as once, few or many, or as a class for expanded clones.

TRBJ2-2	TRBV18	-	-	CASSPLGGGNTGELFF	TGTGCCAGCTCACCGTTGGGAGGAGGGAACACCGGGGAGCTGTTTTTT
TRBJ1-2	TRBV4-3	-	TRBD1	CASSQGQGLGGYTF	TGCGCCAGCAGCCAAGGACAGGGCCTGGGCGGCTACACCTTC
TRBJ1-1	TRBV5-6	-	-	CASSITGYGTEAFF	TGTGCCAGCAGCATTACAGGGTACGGCACTGAAGCTTTCTTT
TRBJ2-7	TRBV10-3	-	-	CAISENGPTAVFSYEQYF	TGTGCCATCAGTGAAAACGGCCCGACGGCGGTCTTCTCCTACGAGCAGTACTTC
TRBJ1-3	TRBV5-1	-	TRBD1	CASSSDRGNTIYF	TGCGCCAGCAGCTCGGACAGGGGAAACACCATATATTTT
TRBJ2-5	TRBV7-9	once	-	CASSSPLLSKETQYF	TGTGCCAGCAGCTCCCCCTTGCTGAGTAAAGAGACCCAGTACTTC
TRBJ2-5	TRBV18	-	TRBD1	CASSPTGGGETQYF	TGTGCCAGCTCACCCACAGGGGGTGGAGAGACCCAGTACTTC
TRBJ1-1	TRBV2	-	-	CASTRTLNTEAFF	TGTGCCAGCACTCGGACACTGAACACTGAAGCTTTCTTT
TRBJ2-1	TRBV5-5	-	TRBD2	CASSVGGTSNNEQFF	TGTGCCAGCAGCGTTGGGGGGACTAGCAACAATGAGCAGTTCTTC
TRBJ2-6	TRBV4-3	-	-	CASSQVRASGANVLTF	TGCGCCAGCAGCCAAGTCAGGGCCTCTGGGGCCAACGTCCTGACTTTC
TRBJ2-5	TRBV7-9	-	-	CASSLGQPQGETQYF	TGTGCCAGCAGCCTTGGACAGCCTCAAGGAGAGACCCAGTACTTC
TRBJ2-1	TRBV9	-	TRBD2	CASSAWTSGGSNEQFF	TGTGCCAGCAGCGCCTGGACTAGCGGGGGGAGCAATGAGCAGTTCTTC
TRBJ1-2	TRBV18	-	TRBD1	CASSPPQGDGYTF	TGTGCCAGCTCACCACCACAGGGGGATGGCTACACCTTC
TRBJ2-4	TRBV7-3	-	TRBD1	CASSLYPGQGIQYF	TGTGCCAGCAGCTTATATCCGGGACAGGGCATTCAGTACTTC
TRBJ2-7	TRBV19	-	TRBD1	CASSIRTGLSSYEQYF	TGTGCCAGTAGTATTCGGACAGGCCTGAGCTCCTACGAGCAGTACTTC
TRBJ2-7	TRBV18	-	-	CASSRGVGTSAEQYF	TGTGCCAGTTCCAGGGGGGTTGGTACGTCCGCCGAGCAGTACTTC
TRBJ2-2	TRBV5-4	-	TRBD2	CASSLGTSGELFF	TGTGCCAGCAGCTTGGGGACTAGCGGGGAGCTGTTTTTT
TRBJ2-4	TRBV27	-	TRBD2	CASSLFGEREGIQYF	TGTGCCAGCAGTTTATTCGGTGAGCGGGAGGGCATTCAGTACTTC
TRBJ1-2	TRBV5-6	-	-	CASSLEQGAPGGYTF	TGTGCCAGCAGCTTGGAACAAGGCGCTCCGGGGGGCTACACCTTC
TRBJ2-7	TRBV28	-	-	CASSFVISGSYEQYF	TGTGCCAGCAGTTTCGTCATAAGCGGGTCCTACGAGCAGTACTTC
TRBJ1-1	TRBV6-6	-	-	CASREEGTEAFF	TGTGCCAGCAGAGAGGAGGGCACTGAAGCTTTCTTT
TRBJ1-1	TRBV5-1	many	-	CASSGWSGNTEAFF	TGCGCCAGCAGCGGATGGTCGGGGAACACTGAAGCTTTCTTT
TRBJ2-2	TRBV9	once	TRBD2	CASSVEGLAGGELFF	TGTGCCAGCAGCGTAGAGGGCCTAGCGGGCGGGGAGCTGTTTTTT
TRBJ2-5	TRBV27	-	TRBD1	CASSLTGGPETQYF	TGTGCCAGCAGTCTGACAGGGGGTCCGGAGACCCAGTACTTC
TRBJ2-1	TRBV28	-	TRBD1	CASSFNRGRSYNEQFF	TGTGCCAGCAGTTTCAACAGGGGTAGGTCCTACAATGAGCAGTTCTTC
TRBJ1-1	TRBV7-9	-	TRBD1	CASSFQGANTEAFF	TGTGCCAGCAGCTTCCAGGGGGCTAACACTGAAGCTTTCTTT